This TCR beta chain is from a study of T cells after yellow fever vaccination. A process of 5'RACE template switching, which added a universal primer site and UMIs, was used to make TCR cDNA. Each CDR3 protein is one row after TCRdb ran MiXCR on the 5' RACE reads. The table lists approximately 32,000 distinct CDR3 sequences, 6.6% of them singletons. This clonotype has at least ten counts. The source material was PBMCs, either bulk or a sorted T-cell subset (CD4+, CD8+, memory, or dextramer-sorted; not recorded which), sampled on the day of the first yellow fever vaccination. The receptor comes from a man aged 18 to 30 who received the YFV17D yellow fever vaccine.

CDR3 nucleotide sequence: TGTGCCAGCAGCACCGGGGTCCAAGAGACCCAGTACTTC. Translating gives CASSTGVQETQYF. The V call is TRBV11-2, the J call TRBJ2-5, with D possibly matching TRBD2 (5 bases). CDR1 is SGHAT, CDR2 FQNNGV, per germline. This CDR3 contains 13 residues. Trimming pared 5 bases from V and 1 base from J, leaving 8 bases between.